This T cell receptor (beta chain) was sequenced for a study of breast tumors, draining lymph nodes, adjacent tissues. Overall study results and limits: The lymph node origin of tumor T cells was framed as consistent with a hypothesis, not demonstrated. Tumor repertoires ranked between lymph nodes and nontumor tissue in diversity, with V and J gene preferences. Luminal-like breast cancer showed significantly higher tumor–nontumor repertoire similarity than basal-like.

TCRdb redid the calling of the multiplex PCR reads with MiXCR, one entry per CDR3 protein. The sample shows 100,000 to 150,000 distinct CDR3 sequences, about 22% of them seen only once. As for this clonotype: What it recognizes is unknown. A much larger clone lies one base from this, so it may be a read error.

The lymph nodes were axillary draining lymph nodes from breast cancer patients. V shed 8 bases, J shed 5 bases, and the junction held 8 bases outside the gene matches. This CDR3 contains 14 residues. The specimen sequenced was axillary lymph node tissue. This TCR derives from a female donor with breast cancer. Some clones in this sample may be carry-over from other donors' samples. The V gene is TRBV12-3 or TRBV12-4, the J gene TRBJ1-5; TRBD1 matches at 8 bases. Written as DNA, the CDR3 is TGTGCCAGCGGCTCATTGGACAGGGATCAGCCCCAGCATTTT. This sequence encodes CASGSLDRDQPQHF.